Each of the 12 T cell receptor beta chains below was sequenced from the same sample in a study of beta chain features in type 1 diabetes. The sequenced template was cDNA made from the entire isolated RNA. Using immunoSEQ multiplex PCR, the repertoire was profiled, and TCRdb retains in-frame clones only, with some absent. The data show hundreds of thousands of clones, over 13% seen once. Antigens of these TCRs are unknown. Study observations and caveats: Researchers report that Type 1 diabetes patients had moderately but significantly shorter TCRB CDR3s across all four CD4+ subsets.

The sample was naive CD4+ T cells from blood. These receptors all come from a man younger than 35 with type 1 diabetes.

This clone occurred a few times. J is TRBJ2-4 and V is TRBV2, with TRBD1 matching over 7 bases. This CDR3 contains 15 residues. The V and J ends lost 6 bases and 0 bases, in that order; junction bases with no gene match: 5. CDR1 and CDR2 (germline): SNHLY, FYNNEI. The CDR3 nucleotides are TGTGCCAGCAGGGACAGGACCCTAGCCAAAAACATTCAGTACTTC. It translates to CASRDRTLAKNIQYF.

The chain recombines TRBV15 with TRBJ2-1; tentative D call: TRBD2 (5 bases). Per the germline V gene, CDR1 is LNHNV and CDR2 is YYDKDF (reference sequence). The CDR3 runs to 14 residues. V dropped 4 bases and J dropped 4 bases, with 11 bases sitting between them. The CDR3: CATSTGLIYNEQFF. CDR3 DNA: TGTGCCACCAGCACAGGACTGATTTACAATGAGCAGTTCTTC. Variable domain in full (rest from reference TRBV15 and TRBJ2-1): DAMVIQNPRYQVTQFGKPVTLSCSQTLNHNVMYWYQQKSSQAPKLLFHYYDKDFNNEADTPDNFQSRRPNTSFCFLDIRSPGLGDTAMYLCATSTGLIYNEQFFGPGTRLTVL.

This clone was found a few times. The chain employs TRBV5-1 and TRBJ1-2, with 7 bases matching TRBD1. Germline lookup yields CDR1 SGHRS and CDR2 YFSETQ. This CDR3 has 15 residues. The V segment lost 2 bases and the J segment 6 bases; nucleotides outside the gene matches: 10. CDR3 in DNA: TGCGCCAGCAGCTTATCACAGGGGAGAATTAATGGCTACACCTTC. Translated: CASSLSQGRINGYTF.

This chain connects TRBV7-2 to TRBJ2-6; D gene unclear. The ends were cut back, 5 bases at V and 0 bases at J, with 8 bases in the middle. Germline lookup yields CDR1 SGHTA and CDR2 FQGNSA. The CDR3 has 15 amino acids. CDR3 sequence reads: CASSQDYSGANVLTF. CDR3 bases: TGTGCCAGCAGCCAAGATTACTCTGGGGCCAACGTCCTGACTTTC.

This clone was seen a handful of times. The chain links TRBV4-3 to TRBJ2-1; the D is unclear. CDR3 size: 12 residues. V was trimmed by 1 base and J by 9 bases, leaving 7 bases between them. The germline V gene has CDR1 LGHNA and CDR2 YSLEER. In DNA form, the CDR3 reads TGCGCCAGCAGCCAAGCCCGAAGTGAGCAGTTCTTC. Encoded protein: CASSQARSEQFF.

The chain couples TRBV30 to TRBJ2-7; D gene ambiguous. This CDR3 region has 12 residues. CDR1 and CDR2 (germline): GTSNPN, SVGIG (reference sequence). The ends were cut back, 1 base at V and 5 bases at J, with 9 bases in the middle. CDR3 in amino acids: CAWSGLVNEQYF. The CDR3 DNA follows: TGTGCCTGGAGTGGGCTTGTCAACGAGCAGTACTTC.

The chain recombines TRBV5-1 with TRBJ2-3; 7 nucleotides line up with TRBD2. Germline lookup yields CDR1 SGHRS and CDR2 YFSETQ. V gave up 6 bases and J gave up 0 bases; unmatched junction bases: 4. The CDR3 has 14 amino acids. The DNA for the CDR3 is TGCGCCAGCAACAGCGGGACTAGCACAGATACGCAGTATTTT. It is translated as CASNSGTSTDTQYF.

This clone was detected a few times. The V gene is TRBV7-9, the J gene TRBJ1-1; no clear D. The V and J ends lost 3 bases and 1 base respectively, with 6 bases between them. Germline V gene lookup returns CDR1 SEHNR and CDR2 FQNEAQ (reference sequence). There are 13 residues in the CDR3. CDR3 in DNA: TGTGCCAGCAGCTTCGGTGGGAACACTGAAGCTTTCTTT. Amino acid sequence: CASSFGGNTEAFF.

The sample holds a few counts of this clone. The gene calls are TRBV7-3 and TRBJ2-5; D uncertain. CDR1 SGHTA and CDR2 FQGTGA come from the germline V gene. V gave up 0 bases and J gave up 4 bases, with 6 bases separating them. CDR3 length equals 13 residues. The CDR3 DNA reads as TGTGCCAGCAGCTTAACGTGGGGAGAGACCCAGTACTTC. It translates to CASSLTWGETQYF. Full variable domain (missing parts from reference TRBV7-3 and TRBJ2-5): GAGVSQTPSNKVTEKGKYVELRCDPISGHTALYWYRQSLGQGPEFLIYFQGTGAADDSGLPNDRFFAVRPEGSVSTLKIQRTERGDSAVYLCASSLTWGETQYFGPGTRLLVL.

The chain uses TRBV2 and TRBJ2-7, with 10 nucleotides matching TRBD2. CDR1 SNHLY and CDR2 FYNNEI come from the germline V gene. The CDR3 runs to 15 residues. The V gene end was trimmed by 7 bases and the J gene end by 3 bases; junction bases not matched to a gene: 9. This chain's CDR3 is CASILPVAGGYEQYF. As DNA, the CDR3 is TGTGCCAGCATCTTGCCGGTAGCGGGAGGCTACGAGCAGTACTTC. The complete variable domain, with remaining parts taken from reference TRBV2 and TRBJ2-7, reads EPEVTQTPSHQVTQMGQEVILRCVPISNHLYFYWYRQILGQKVEFLVSFYNNEISEKSEIFDDQFSVERPDGSNFTLKIRSTKLEDSAMYFCASILPVAGGYEQYFGPGTRLTVT.

The genes are TRBV5-1 and TRBJ1-2, with a possible D match to TRBD1 (6 bases). Germline V gene sequence: CDR1 SGHRS, CDR2 YFSETQ. The CDR3 is 15 residues long. V was pared by 4 bases and J by 8 bases, with 21 bases between. The CDR3 sequence is CASSTRGALSPGYTF. CDR3 nucleotide sequence: TGCGCCAGCAGCACTCGGGGGGCCCTTTCGCCCGGCTACACCTTC.

CDR3 loop: CASSLDRTGGSSNQPQHF. The CDR3 coding sequence is TGTGCCAGCAGCTTAGACCGGACAGGGGGTTCGAGCAATCAGCCCCAGCATTTT. This rearrangement joins TRBV7-9 to TRBJ1-5; 10 positions agree with TRBD1. Germline V lookup: CDR1 SEHNR, CDR2 FQNEAQ (reference sequence). The CDR3 has 18 amino acids. After removal of 1 base from V and 1 base from J, the junction contained 7 bases not matched to a gene.